This TCR beta chain was documented in a study of spatial heterogeneity in lung cancer. Study as a whole: Around 70 TRACERx patients with early, untreated non-small cell lung cancer donated samples. Alpha-chain sequences were consistently detected in smaller numbers than beta-chain sequences.

Broader study findings: Follow-up blood showed ubiquitous expanded tumor TCRs less than blood at resection did.

Concerning this clonotype: Its antigen is not known.

TCRdb re-called the 5' RACE reads through MiXCR, storing one row per CDR3 protein. The data contain about 33,000 distinct CDR3 sequences, about 10% of them seen just once; the ten biggest clones take up over 25%. The time point here: blood at routine non-recurrence follow-up after resection. No cells were sorted before sequencing. The whole RNA sequenced was extracted from tumor, nontumor lung or frozen PBMC. Trimming took 7 bases from V and 4 from J; bases not matched to a gene: 11. CDR1 is MDHEN and CDR2 is SYDVKM in the germline V gene. The CDR3 covers 17 residues. The chain uses TRBV28 and TRBJ2-6, with 9 bases lining up with TRBD1. The sample consisted of PBMCs, taken at follow-up. This TCR was recovered from a female donor with early-stage non-small cell lung cancer. The CDR3 loop reads CASNQPQGAQGANVLTF. In nucleotides, the CDR3 is TGTGCCAGCAACCAGCCACAGGGGGCGCAAGGGGCCAACGTCCTGACTTTC.